What follows is one T cell receptor beta chain and its context. Its target is not known. These data belong to a study of cytomegalovirus exposure and HLA in healthy donors. Looked up from germline, CDR1 is ENHRY and CDR2 is SYGVKD. This CDR3 is built from 15 residues. Trimming left V 4 bases short and J 3 bases short, with 13 bases between. Study results and caveats: Later findings reportedly placed an Asian-associated ancestry cluster below the roughly 670-donor mean for N-insertions. Upon later analysis, HLA-associated TCR beta chains proved more clonally expanded than other, equally common chains. Earlier results showed most TCR beta V segments being productive about 87% or about 30% of the time.

PCR was performed using 60 Vbeta and 13 Jbeta primers. Assay used: immunoSEQ multiplex PCR; TCRdb lists only in-frame clones, some missing. The data show 130,000 to 150,000 clones, roughly three quarters seen once. The TCR comes from a man aged 18-30 years in good health and CMV-seronegative. The chain combines TRBV10-3 with TRBJ1-5; a possible D gene is TRBD1 (6 bases). Sample: PBMCs. This CDR3 reads CAISAVAGDNQPQHF. For the CDR3, the DNA is TGTGCCATCAGTGCCGTGGCAGGGGACAATCAGCCCCAGCATTTT.